Listed here are 31 T cell receptor beta chains from one sample, sequenced in a study of Ad26.COV2.S vaccination and SARS-CoV-2 variants (dated by TCRdb to about 2021). The treatment or condition label, as the study defines it: roughly 19 received Ad26.COV2.S at low or high dose, single or two shots; about 5 received placebo; per-sample allocation not given. For vaccine and placebo recipients, the sequenced repertoires came from samples collected on day 63 after the first injection. Preparation of the library involved the immunoSEQ multiplex PCR assay. TCRdb provides this immuneACCESS table in a form limited to in-frame rearrangements. Some clones are lacking; in checked studies, under half of them reflect an unresolved V gene, and why the rest are absent is not known. The sample table shows around 300,000 clones, and around nine tenths are seen once. The ten biggest clones cover around a tenth of the sample.

Source: peripheral blood, taken in a trial of Ad26.COV2.S vaccine versus placebo. The receptor source for this set is a person between 18 and 65 years old who received the Ad26.COV2.S COVID-19 vaccine or a placebo.

This chain uses TRBV24-1 with TRBJ1-1; no reliable D call. Germline V CDR1 and CDR2: KGHDR, SFDVKD. The V and J ends lost 1 base and 2 bases respectively, with 4 bases between them. This CDR3 is built from 13 residues. CDR3 residues: CATSDFENTEAFF. The CDR3 DNA sequence: TGTGCCACCAGTGATTTCGAAAACACTGAAGCTTTCTTT.

This chain links TRBV7-8 with TRBJ1-1; a weak D match, TRBD1 (6 bases). Germline V gives CDR1 SGHVS, CDR2 FQNEAQ. This CDR3 spans 15 amino acids. V was pared by 3 bases and J by 3 bases, with 14 bases between. This chain's CDR3 is CASSLTGYGDTEAFF. The CDR3 bases are TGTGCCAGCAGCTTGACAGGTTACGGGGACACTGAAGCTTTCTTT.

V gene TRBV24-1 combines with J gene TRBJ1-1; 11 bases fit TRBD1. The CDR3 loop spans 14 amino acids. V gave up 5 bases and J gave up 3 bases; unmatched junction bases: 1. In germline, CDR1 is KGHDR, CDR2 SFDVKD. The CDR3 region is CATSGGQGDTEAFF. DNA of the CDR3: TGTGCCACCAGTGGGGGACAGGGGGACACTGAAGCTTTCTTT.

J is TRBJ2-6 and V is TRBV7-9, with D unclear. The length of the CDR3 is 15 residues. V was clipped by 6 bases and J by 0 bases, with 9 bases between them. Germline V lookup: CDR1 SEHNR, CDR2 FQNEAQ (reference sequence). This chain's CDR3 is CASSRASSGANVLTF. The DNA for the CDR3 is TGTGCCAGCAGTCGGGCCAGCTCTGGGGCCAACGTCCTGACTTTC.

In this sample, this clone turned up many times. The V and J genes are TRBV4-1 and TRBJ1-1, with D perhaps TRBD1 (6 bases). The CDR3 consists of 14 residues. Between the trimmed V and J ends, which lost 4 bases and 4 bases, there was a span of 13 bases. Germline V gives CDR1 MGHRA, CDR2 YSYEKL. CDR3 coding DNA: TGCGCCAGCAGCCCAGGGGATTTGGGCACTGAAGCTTTCTTT. Its translation is CASSPGDLGTEAFF.

This sequence joins TRBV15 and TRBJ1-5; the match to TRBD1 covers 8 bases. CDR1 LNHNV and CDR2 YYDKDF come from the germline V gene (reference sequence). The CDR3 totals 15 residues. V was clipped by 3 bases and J by 2 bases; unmatched bases: 3. The CDR3 loop is CATSRQGAGNQPQHF. DNA of the CDR3: TGTGCCACCAGCAGGCAGGGGGCCGGCAATCAGCCCCAGCATTTT.

This clone was seen a single time. The rearrangement uses TRBV24-1 and TRBJ1-2, with D possibly TRBD1 on 5 matching bases. The CDR3 totals 14 residues. The germline V gene has CDR1 KGHDR and CDR2 SFDVKD. Trimming took off 4 bases at V and 8 bases at J, with 16 bases between the two ends. CDR3 coding DNA: TGTGCCACCAGTGAAGGGACGGCGGTTGGAGGCTACACCTTC. Amino acids: CATSEGTAVGGYTF.

The rearrangement uses TRBV5-1 and TRBJ2-1, with D hard to call. The CDR3 consists of 12 residues. Trimming took 4 bases from V and 11 from J, leaving 13 bases between them. In germline, CDR1 is SGHRS, CDR2 YFSETQ. The CDR3 protein is CASSQESVQQFF. The CDR3 DNA sequence: TGCGCCAGCAGCCAGGAGTCGGTGCAGCAGTTCTTC.

The chain is built from TRBV5-6 and TRBJ2-7; possible D gene TRBD1, 6 bases. From germline, CDR1 is SGHDT and CDR2 YYEEEE. The CDR3 consists of 14 residues. V was cut by 1 base and J by 5 bases, with 13 bases left in between. The CDR3 loop reads CASSLSQGLDEQYF. DNA of the CDR3: TGTGCCAGCAGCTTGTCTCAGGGGCTTGACGAGCAGTACTTC.

The V call is TRBV2, the J call TRBJ1-2, with a possible D match to TRBD1 (5 bases). Between the trimmed V and J ends, which lost 1 base and 4 bases, there was a span of 19 bases. The CDR3 runs to 17 residues. CDR1 SNHLY and CDR2 FYNNEI come from the germline V gene. The chain's CDR3 is CASSEDSRAGLVYGYTF. In nucleotides, the CDR3 is TGTGCCAGCAGTGAAGACTCGCGGGCAGGGTTGGTCTATGGCTACACCTTC.

V gene TRBV28 combines with J gene TRBJ1-4; 10 positions match TRBD1. This CDR3 comprises 13 residues. The germline gives CDR1 MDHEN, CDR2 SYDVKM. The junction had 0 bases not matched to a gene; V was cut back by 4 bases and J by 7 bases. The CDR3 spells CASSWTGGEKLFF. DNA of the CDR3: TGTGCCAGCAGTTGGACAGGGGGTGAAAAACTGTTTTTT.

The J gene is TRBJ1-2, the V gene TRBV11-2, with D maybe TRBD1 (5 bases). Trimming pared 5 bases from V and 4 bases from J, leaving 11 bases between. This CDR3 has 13 residues. The germline V gene has CDR1 SGHAT and CDR2 FQNNGV. The CDR3 region has the DNA TGTGCCAGCAGCGCTCAGGGATCCTATGGCTACACCTTC. This sequence encodes CASSAQGSYGYTF.

V usage is TRBV3-1 (or the pseudogene TRBV3-2) and J usage is TRBJ2-3; D perhaps matches TRBD2 (6 bases). The CDR3 contains 16 residues. Germline assignment: CDR1 LGHDT and CDR2 YNNKEL (reference sequence). Trimming left V 0 bases short and J 3 bases short, with 13 bases between. CDR3 nucleotide sequence: TGTGCCAGCAGCCAAGACCTCGGGACTGAGACAGATACGCAGTATTTT. Translation gives CASSQDLGTETDTQYF.

The V call is TRBV18, the J call TRBJ2-7; 7 bases are a match to TRBD2. V dropped 2 bases and J dropped 7; count of bases not matched to a gene: 5. There are 13 residues in the CDR3. Per the germline V gene, CDR1 is KGHSH and CDR2 is LQKENI. CDR3 sequence (DNA): TGTGCCAGCTCACCAGGCATGCGGGGGGAGCAGTACTTC. As protein: CASSPGMRGEQYF.

The genes are TRBV5-1 and TRBJ2-7, with 10 bases aligning to TRBD1. The CDR3 is made up of 17 amino acids. V was pared by 7 bases and J by 0 bases, with 13 bases of the junction left unmatched. The germline gives CDR1 SGHRS, CDR2 YFSETQ. CDR3 in amino acids: CASGSGTGVSSSYEQYF. CDR3 nucleotide sequence: TGCGCCAGCGGATCCGGGACAGGGGTTTCAAGCTCCTACGAGCAGTACTTC.

V is TRBV27 and J is TRBJ2-2, with D possibly being TRBD2 (7 bases). Germline V gene lookup returns CDR1 MNHEY and CDR2 SMNVEV (reference sequence). This CDR3 spans 13 amino acids. The CDR3 here is CATRRGGTGELFF. For the CDR3, the DNA is TGTGCTACGAGGAGGGGGGGAACCGGGGAGCTGTTTTTT.

The CDR3 loop is CASSLSGGSRSNEKLFF. The DNA for the CDR3 is TGTGCCAGCAGTCTCTCGGGGGGGAGTCGGTCTAATGAAAAACTGTTTTTT. The chain combines TRBV28 with TRBJ1-4; possibly TRBD1 for D (5 bases). Germline CDR1 and CDR2: MDHEN and SYDVKM. The ends were cut back, 5 bases at V and 3 bases at J, with 19 bases in the middle. This CDR3 region has 17 residues.

This sequence joins TRBV3-1 (or the pseudogene TRBV3-2) and TRBJ2-3, with 12 bases aligning to TRBD2. The germline V gene encodes CDR1 LGHDT and CDR2 YNNKEL (reference sequence). With V trimmed by 5 bases and J by 3 bases, 6 bases remained unmatched. The CDR3 extends over 16 amino acids. CDR3 sequence (DNA): TGTGCCAGCAGCAGACTAGCGGGAGATCCGACAGATACGCAGTATTTT. As protein: CASSRLAGDPTDTQYF.

The chain has TRBV29-1 and TRBJ2-1; a weak D match, TRBD2 (5 bases). Germline V gene sequence: CDR1 SQVTM, CDR2 ANQGSEA. The CDR3 contains 14 residues. Trimming left V 0 bases short and J 4 bases short, with 10 bases between. In DNA form, the CDR3 reads TGCAGCGTTGAAGACGGACTCCGATACAATGAGCAGTTCTTC. Translation gives CSVEDGLRYNEQFF.

This chain links TRBV2 with TRBJ2-3; 14 bases align to TRBD2. V lost 6 bases, J lost 5 bases, and 7 bases stayed unmatched. CDR1 is SNHLY and CDR2 is FYNNEI in the germline V gene. This CDR3 region has 16 residues. CDR3 amino acids: CASRDPGLAGEDTQYF. In DNA, the CDR3 is TGTGCCAGCAGGGATCCGGGACTAGCGGGAGAAGATACGCAGTATTTT.

This chain links TRBV5-5 with TRBJ1-5; TRBD1 matches 7 bases. The CDR3 is 14 residues long. Germline loops: CDR1 SGHKS, CDR2 YYEKEE (reference sequence). Trimming took 0 bases from V and 7 from J; bases not matched to a gene: 4. The CDR3 protein is CASSLGQGEQPQHF. The CDR3 DNA is TGTGCCAGCAGCTTGGGCCAGGGGGAACAGCCCCAGCATTTT.

V usage is TRBV18 and J usage is TRBJ1-4; unclear D gene. This CDR3 has 16 residues. Germline CDR1 reads KGHSH; CDR2 reads LQKENI. V was shortened by 4 bases and J by 0 bases, with 12 bases between the two germline ends. The CDR3 spells CASSLRHPATNEKLFF. Here the CDR3 DNA reads TGTGCCAGCTCACTGAGACACCCCGCAACTAATGAAAAACTGTTTTTT. Full variable domain (outside the CDR3, taken from reference TRBV18 and TRBJ1-4): NAGVMQNPRHLVRRRGQEARLRCSPMKGHSHVYWYRQLPEEGLKFMVYLQKENIIDESGMPKERFSAEFPKEGPSILRIQQVVRGDSAAYFCASSLRHPATNEKLFFGSGTQLSVL.

The chain joins TRBV4-2 to TRBJ2-3; 9 bases fit TRBD2. Germline V CDR1 and CDR2: LGHNA, YNFKEQ. V dropped 0 bases and J dropped 6; count of bases not matched to a gene: 10. The CDR3 runs 17 residues. CDR3 residues: CASSQDGLAGHSDTQYF. The CDR3 coding sequence is TGTGCCAGCAGCCAAGATGGGCTAGCGGGACATTCGGATACGCAGTATTTT.

J is TRBJ2-3 and V is TRBV4-3; TRBD2 matches at 10 bases. V shed 1 base, J shed 6 bases, and the junction held 13 bases outside the gene matches. The CDR3 runs 18 residues. Germline loops: CDR1 LGHNA, CDR2 YSLEER. The CDR3 bases are TGCGCCAGCAGCCAAGTCCGCTTAAGCGGGAGGGTCCCCGATACGCAGTATTTT. Translation: CASSQVRLSGRVPDTQYF.

V and J are TRBV5-1 and TRBJ1-2, with D unclear. Per germline, CDR1 SGHRS and CDR2 YFSETQ. Trimming shortened V by 4 bases and J by 6 bases, and 13 bases separated the two germline ends. The CDR3 has 13 amino acids. The CDR3, as DNA: TGCGCCAGCAGCCCCCGAGGGAGCGATGGCTACACCTTC. Translating it yields CASSPRGSDGYTF. Full variable domain (rest looked up from reference TRBV5-1 and TRBJ1-2): KAGVTQTPRYLIKTRGQQVTLSCSPISGHRSVSWYQQTPGQGLQFLFEYFSETQRNKGNFPGRFSGRQFSNSRSEMNVSTLELGDSALYLCASSPRGSDGYTFGSGTRLTVV.

J is TRBJ2-7 and V is TRBV4-1; 7 bases align to TRBD2. The CDR3 spans 13 residues. Trimming took 5 bases from V and 6 from J; bases not matched to a gene: 7. The germline V gene encodes CDR1 MGHRA and CDR2 YSYEKL. The CDR3 DNA sequence: TGCGCCAGCAGCTCATTCACGGGAGGCGAGCAGTACTTC. It codes for CASSSFTGGEQYF.

The rearrangement uses TRBV4-1 and TRBJ2-5; weak D call: TRBD2 (6 bases). Germline-derived CDR1 and CDR2 are MGHRA and YSYEKL. The CDR3 contains 16 residues. V was pared by 0 bases and J by 7 bases, with 18 bases between. The CDR3, as DNA: TGCGCCAGCAGCCAAGAAGGACTAACCACCGTGGGGACCCAGTACTTC. As protein: CASSQEGLTTVGTQYF.

The chain uses TRBV4-3 and TRBJ1-2; no definite D call. Germline V gives CDR1 LGHNA, CDR2 YSLEER. V was cut by 0 bases and J by 7 bases, with 18 bases left in between. The CDR3 totals 16 residues. The CDR3 DNA is TGCGCCAGCAGCCAAGATCCCCGGGCCCGATGGGGTGGCTACACCTTC. It specifies CASSQDPRARWGGYTF.

The rearrangement joins TRBV19 to TRBJ2-2; 14 bases fit TRBD2. Germline CDR1 LNHDA, CDR2 SQIVND (reference sequence). V trimming: 7 bases; J trimming: 2 bases; junction bases outside the gene matches: 6. CDR3 length equals 17 residues. The CDR3 spells CASIPGTSGSNTGELFF. The CDR3 DNA is TGTGCCAGTATTCCCGGGACTAGCGGGAGCAACACCGGGGAGCTGTTTTTT.

The chain employs TRBV13 and TRBJ1-2; TRBD1 is a possible D gene (6 bases). V was cut by 5 bases and J by 2 bases, with 15 bases left in between. The germline CDR1 and CDR2 sequences are PRHDT and FYEKMQ (reference sequence). The CDR3 length is 15 residues. CDR3 in amino acids: CASSTRTVSNYGYTF. CDR3 sequence (DNA): TGTGCCAGCAGCACCCGGACAGTTTCAAACTATGGCTACACCTTC.

The CDR3 spells CASSLAPRGGYNEQFF. The CDR3, as DNA: TGTGCCAGCAGCTTAGCCCCCCGCGGGGGGTACAATGAGCAGTTCTTC. The rearrangement uses TRBV7-2 and TRBJ2-1, with 8 positions matching TRBD2. This CDR3 comprises 16 residues. The junction had 5 bases not matched to a gene; V was cut back by 0 bases and J by 4 bases. Germline CDR1 reads SGHTA; CDR2 reads FQGNSA.